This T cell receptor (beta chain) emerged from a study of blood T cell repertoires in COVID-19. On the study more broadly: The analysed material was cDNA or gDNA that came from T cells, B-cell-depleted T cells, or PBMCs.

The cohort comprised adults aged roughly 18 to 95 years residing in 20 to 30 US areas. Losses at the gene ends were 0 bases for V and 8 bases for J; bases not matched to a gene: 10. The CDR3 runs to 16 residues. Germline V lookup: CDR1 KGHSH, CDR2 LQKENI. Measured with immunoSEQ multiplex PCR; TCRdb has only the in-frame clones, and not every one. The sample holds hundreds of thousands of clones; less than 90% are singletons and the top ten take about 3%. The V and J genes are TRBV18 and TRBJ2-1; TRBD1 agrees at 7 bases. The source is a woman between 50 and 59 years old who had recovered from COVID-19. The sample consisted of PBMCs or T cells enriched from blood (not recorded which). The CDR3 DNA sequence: TGTGCCAGCTCACCACCGCGACAGGGCTCGATCGATGAGCAGTTCTTC. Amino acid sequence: CASSPPRQGSIDEQFF.